This T cell receptor (beta chain) was retrieved from a study of T cells in Graves' hyperthyroidism and ophthalmopathy. Broader study findings: The model identified upcoming ophthalmopathy a median approximately seven months ahead of onset. Blood also contained most expanded thyroid clonotypes above 0.001.

Trimming removed 5 bases from V and 1 base from J; junction bases left unmatched: 11. The V gene's germline CDR1 is DFQATT and CDR2 SNEGSKA (reference sequence). The CDR3 totals 18 residues. The CDR3 regions of TCR beta were amplified from RNA transcripts. In the first-round RT-PCR of the TCR CDR3, the HTBI primer set was used. In TCRdb, the multiplex PCR reads were re-called with MiXCR into one record per CDR3 protein. The repertoire consists of some 510,000 distinct CDR3 sequences, with just over 45% occurring once and the leading ten covering 6.5% to 9%. Patients counted as stable if ophthalmopathy did not develop within 18 months. On this clonotype: Its antigen is undetermined.

The chain joins TRBV20-1 to TRBJ1-6; TRBD1 agrees at 10 bases. The sequence was collected from a woman under 30 with Graves' hyperthyroidism. The sample consisted of peripheral blood or thyroid tissue (not recorded which). The CDR3 coding sequence is TGCAGTGCTCCGGCGACAGGGGGCGGTTTGTCCTATAATTCACCCCTCCACTTT. This gives the protein CSAPATGGGLSYNSPLHF.